This TCR beta chain was recorded in a study of cytomegalovirus exposure and HLA in healthy donors. Findings of the study overall: Cytomegalovirus association was assigned to approximately 160 TCR beta chains. Researchers reported in a later analysis that a missense DCLRE1C variant was tied to TCR beta V- and J-gene trimming. A highly shared variant cluster was judged a likely technical artifact.

A multiplex PCR was run with 60 Vbeta primers and 13 Jbeta primers. The data were produced by immunoSEQ multiplex PCR, yet TCRdb's version contains in-frame clones alone and is incomplete. In the table there are around 100,000 clones, approximately 78% of which are singletons. Looked up from germline, CDR1 is LNHNV and CDR2 is YYDKDF (reference sequence). The CDR3 sequence is 13 residues long. Trimming removed 4 bases from V and 11 bases from J, with 15 bases in between. Remarks on this clone: Its antigen remains unidentified.

The sequence came from a man aged 25-45 years in good health and CMV-seropositive. The chain carries TRBV15 and TRBJ2-1; possible D gene TRBD2, 5 bases. Sequenced sample: PBMCs. In DNA form, the CDR3 reads TGTGCCACCAGCATAAGCTCGTCGGGGAAGCAGTTCTTC. As protein: CATSISSSGKQFF.